Listed below are T cell receptor beta chains from one sample, sequenced in a study of shared clonotypes between healthy human individuals. The table came from immunoSEQ multiplex PCR; TCRdb's copy has only in-frame clones and leaves some out. The top ten hold 1% to 1.5% of the sample, which has roughly 2,000,000 clones, about 95% seen once. The sample taken for sequencing was naive CD8+ T cells sorted from blood. All receptors come from a young man in good health. Both conserved end residues are part of each CDR3. The D gene is left open where the match is weak. Not all rows give a size; the values are once, few, many and, for expanded clones, a class.

j_gene: TRBJ1-1; v_gene: TRBV9; d_gene: NA; abundance: NA; CDR3nt: TGTGCCAGCAGCGCCCCAGTGGGGAACACTGAAGCTTTCTTT; CDR3aa: CASSAPVGNTEAFF
j_gene: TRBJ2-2; v_gene: TRBV11-3; d_gene: TRBD1; abundance: NA; CDR3nt: TGTGCCAGCAGCTCGGACAGGGGGTCAGGGGAGCTGTTTTTT; CDR3aa: CASSSDRGSGELFF
j_gene: TRBJ1-5; v_gene: TRBV19; d_gene: TRBD1; abundance: NA; CDR3nt: TGTGCCAGTAGTAGGGACAGGGAGTATCAGCCCCAGCATTTT; CDR3aa: CASSRDREYQPQHF
j_gene: TRBJ2-5; v_gene: TRBV7-9; d_gene: NA; abundance: NA; CDR3nt: TGTGCCAGCAGCCCCCCCATAGGGAGGGAGACCCAGTACTTC; CDR3aa: CASSPPIGRETQYF
j_gene: TRBJ2-5; v_gene: TRBV5-6; d_gene: NA; abundance: NA; CDR3nt: TGTGCCAGCACCCCGAGTCCCTTGGGGGAGGCCCAGTACTTC; CDR3aa: CASTPSPLGEAQYF
j_gene: TRBJ2-3; v_gene: TRBV11-1; d_gene: TRBD2; abundance: NA; CDR3nt: TGTGCCAGCAGCCATTCACGGCTAGCGGGTAGTCAGGATACGCAGTATTTT; CDR3aa: CASSHSRLAGSQDTQYF
j_gene: TRBJ1-1; v_gene: TRBV27; d_gene: TRBD1; abundance: NA; CDR3nt: TGTGCCAGCAGTTCTGGGACAGGGGTGTCCACTGAAGCTTTCTTT; CDR3aa: CASSSGTGVSTEAFF
j_gene: TRBJ2-7; v_gene: TRBV30; d_gene: TRBD1; abundance: NA; CDR3nt: TGTGCCTGGACGGGACAGGGATGGTACGAGCAGTACTTC; CDR3aa: CAWTGQGWYEQYF
j_gene: TRBJ1-1; v_gene: TRBV19; d_gene: NA; abundance: NA; CDR3nt: TGTGCCAGTAGTGTCGCGGGAGAGGGTCGGAACACTGAAGCTTTCTTT; CDR3aa: CASSVAGEGRNTEAFF
j_gene: TRBJ2-7; v_gene: TRBV6-1; d_gene: NA; abundance: NA; CDR3nt: TGTGCCAGCAGTGAATGGCAGGGATTCTACGAGCAGTACTTC; CDR3aa: CASSEWQGFYEQYF
j_gene: TRBJ1-4; v_gene: TRBV9; d_gene: NA; abundance: NA; CDR3nt: TGTGCCAGCAGCGTAGATGGCCGGGAGCATGAAAAACTGTTTTTT; CDR3aa: CASSVDGREHEKLFF
j_gene: TRBJ2-3; v_gene: TRBV28; d_gene: TRBD2; abundance: once; CDR3nt: TGTGCCAGCAGTTTATCTAGCGGGGGGGCAGCAGATACGCAGTATTTT; CDR3aa: CASSLSSGGAADTQYF
j_gene: TRBJ2-3; v_gene: TRBV5-6; d_gene: NA; abundance: NA; CDR3nt: TGTGCCAGCAGCCCCGAGGGGGCAGATACGCAGTATTTT; CDR3aa: CASSPEGADTQYF
j_gene: TRBJ2-5; v_gene: TRBV6-6; d_gene: NA; abundance: NA; CDR3nt: TGTGCCAGCAGCTTACGAGAACCGGAGCAGTACTTC; CDR3aa: CASSLREPEQYF
j_gene: TRBJ2-5; v_gene: TRBV4-1; d_gene: NA; abundance: NA; CDR3nt: TGCGCCAGCAGCTTTGCGACAGGCTGGTACTTC; CDR3aa: CASSFATGWYF
j_gene: TRBJ2-7; v_gene: TRBV2; d_gene: NA; abundance: NA; CDR3nt: TGTGCCAGCAGATACGGGTCCGAGCAGTACTTC; CDR3aa: CASRYGSEQYF
j_gene: TRBJ1-5; v_gene: TRBV27; d_gene: NA; abundance: NA; CDR3nt: TGTGCCAGCAGAGGACAGTATAGCAATCAGCCCCAGCATTTT; CDR3aa: CASRGQYSNQPQHF
j_gene: TRBJ1-2; v_gene: TRBV10-1; d_gene: TRBD1; abundance: NA; CDR3nt: TGCGCCAGCAGCGATGACAGGGAGGGTGGCTACACCTTC; CDR3aa: CASSDDREGGYTF
j_gene: TRBJ2-7; v_gene: TRBV7-9; d_gene: NA; abundance: NA; CDR3nt: TGTGCCAGCAGCTTAGGAAGTGAGGGACGGAGCTCCTACGAGCAGTACTTC; CDR3aa: CASSLGSEGRSSYEQYF
j_gene: TRBJ2-1; v_gene: TRBV29-1; d_gene: TRBD2; abundance: NA; CDR3nt: TGCAGCGTTGGTCTAGCGGGTAGAAATGAGCAGTTCTTC; CDR3aa: CSVGLAGRNEQFF
j_gene: TRBJ2-7; v_gene: TRBV7-9; d_gene: TRBD2; abundance: NA; CDR3nt: TGTGCCAGCAGCTACGGACTAGCGGGGTCCCTTATCCGCGAGCAGTACTTC; CDR3aa: CASSYGLAGSLIREQYF
j_gene: TRBJ1-1; v_gene: TRBV28; d_gene: NA; abundance: NA; CDR3nt: TGTGCCAGCAGTTTACAAGGTCCTGAAGCTTTCTTT; CDR3aa: CASSLQGPEAFF
j_gene: TRBJ1-4; v_gene: TRBV30; d_gene: NA; abundance: NA; CDR3nt: TGTGCCTGGAGTGACGTTGAAAAACTGTTTTTT; CDR3aa: CAWSDVEKLFF
j_gene: TRBJ1-3; v_gene: TRBV18; d_gene: TRBD1; abundance: NA; CDR3nt: TGTGCCAGCTCACTCTTGACAGGGGGCGGAGACACCATATATTTT; CDR3aa: CASSLLTGGGDTIYF
j_gene: TRBJ1-2; v_gene: TRBV2; d_gene: NA; abundance: NA; CDR3nt: TGTGCCAGCAGTGACGTTAGCGGAGATACTAATTATGGCTACACCTTC; CDR3aa: CASSDVSGDTNYGYTF
j_gene: TRBJ2-3; v_gene: TRBV10-1; d_gene: TRBD2; abundance: NA; CDR3nt: TGCGCCAGCAGTCGAGAAGCGGGGGGATATAGCACAGATACGCAGTATTTT; CDR3aa: CASSREAGGYSTDTQYF
j_gene: TRBJ1-1; v_gene: TRBV4-1; d_gene: NA; abundance: NA; CDR3nt: TGCGCCAGCACATCATCGGGACACCCTAACACTGAAGCTTTCTTT; CDR3aa: CASTSSGHPNTEAFF
j_gene: TRBJ2-1; v_gene: TRBV6-5; d_gene: NA; abundance: NA; CDR3nt: TGTGCCAGCAGTTACTCTTCGGTTCGAAACAATGAGCAGTTCTTC; CDR3aa: CASSYSSVRNNEQFF
j_gene: TRBJ2-7; v_gene: TRBV5-8; d_gene: TRBD1; abundance: NA; CDR3nt: TGTGCCAGCGGATTTACAGGGGGCGTCACGGGTTGGACCTACGAGCAGTACTTC; CDR3aa: CASGFTGGVTGWTYEQYF
j_gene: TRBJ1-1; v_gene: TRBV6-5; d_gene: NA; abundance: NA; CDR3nt: TGTGCCAGCAGTTACTCGACCTGGGGCGCGGGTACTGAAGCTTTCTTT; CDR3aa: CASSYSTWGAGTEAFF
j_gene: TRBJ1-6; v_gene: TRBV6-1; d_gene: NA; abundance: NA; CDR3nt: TGTGCCAGCAGTGAGACAGGACTTCATCCCCTTTCACCCCTCCACTTT; CDR3aa: CASSETGLHPLSPLHF